This entry is about one TCR beta chain. Its target is unknown. The data were taken from a study of shared clonotypes between healthy human individuals. Across the whole study: Plates per donor: three CD4 naive, three CD4 memory, two CD8 naive, one CD8 memory.

Study findings and constraints: Rarefaction analysis demonstrated incomplete sorted-subset sequencing notwithstanding large depth.

Data came from immunoSEQ multiplex PCR; TCRdb stores just in-frame clones and leaves some out. Altogether approximately 500,000 clones are present, approximately 95% being singletons, with the ten largest covering roughly 0.06%. The CDR3 extends over 15 amino acids. Germline CDR1 MGHDK, CDR2 SYGVNS. The junction had 4 bases not matched to a gene; V was cut back by 5 bases and J by 3 bases. The V and J genes are TRBV25-1 and TRBJ2-3; 11 bases are shared with TRBD1. The TCR comes from a woman between 25 and 40 years old in good health. The sample taken for sequencing was naive CD4+ T cells sorted from blood. The subset here: CD45RA+ positively selected. CDR3 nucleotides: TGTGCCAGCAGTTCGGGACAGGGGGTAACAGATACGCAGTATTTT. Protein sequence: CASSSGQGVTDTQYF. Based on the CDR3 plus reference TRBV25-1 and TRBJ2-3, the full variable domain is EADIYQTPRYLVIGTGKKITLECSQTMGHDKMYWYQQDPGMELHLIHYSYGVNSTEKGDLSSESTVSRIRTEHFPLTLESARPSHTSQYLCASSSGQGVTDTQYFGPGTRLTVL.